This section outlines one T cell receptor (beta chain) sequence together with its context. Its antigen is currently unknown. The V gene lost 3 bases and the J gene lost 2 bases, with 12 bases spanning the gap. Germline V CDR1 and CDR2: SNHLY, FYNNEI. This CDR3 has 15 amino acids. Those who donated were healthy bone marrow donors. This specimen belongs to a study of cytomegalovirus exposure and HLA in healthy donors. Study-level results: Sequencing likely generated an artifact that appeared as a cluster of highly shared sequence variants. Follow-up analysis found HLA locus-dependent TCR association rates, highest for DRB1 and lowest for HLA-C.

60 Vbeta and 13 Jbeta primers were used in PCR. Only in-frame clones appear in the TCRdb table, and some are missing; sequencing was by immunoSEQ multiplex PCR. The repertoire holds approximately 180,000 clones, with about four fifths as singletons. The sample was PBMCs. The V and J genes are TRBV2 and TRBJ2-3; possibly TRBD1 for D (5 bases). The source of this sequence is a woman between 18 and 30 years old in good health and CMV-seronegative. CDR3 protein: CASSEWPGSTDTQYF. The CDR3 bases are TGTGCCAGCAGTGAGTGGCCAGGGTCCACAGATACGCAGTATTTT.